One sample yielded the 30 T cell receptor beta chains listed below, sequenced in a study of CD8+CD57+ T cells in acquired aplastic anemia. The template used for profiling TCR beta VDJ and CDR3 was genomic DNA. TCRdb independently ran MiXCR on the reads; one entry per CDR3 protein. This table holds some 68,000 distinct CDR3 sequences, roughly 50% found once. The material sequenced was sorted CD4+, CD8+, or CD8+CD57+ T cells (not recorded which) from PBMCs. The receptors were gathered from a human donor in good health, serving as a control.

This clonotype was seen many times. The gene calls are TRBV11-2 and TRBJ2-1; tentatively, D is TRBD2 (6 bases). In germline, CDR1 is SGHAT, CDR2 FQNNGV. The CDR3 length is 17 residues. Between the trimmed V and J ends, which lost 1 base and 4 bases, there was a span of 17 bases. CDR3 region: CASSLGRAGIRYNEQFF. CDR3 nucleotide sequence: TGTGCCAGCAGCTTAGGTCGCGCGGGGATTCGTTACAATGAGCAGTTCTTC.

V and J are TRBV6-1 and TRBJ2-2; D is possibly TRBD2 (6 bases). The germline CDR1 and CDR2 sequences are MNHNS and SASEGT. V dropped 2 bases and J dropped 2 bases, with 12 bases sitting between them. The CDR3 length is 16 residues. DNA for the CDR3: TGTGCCAGCAGTGAAAGCCCGGGACTCAACACCGGGGAGCTGTTTTTT. The encoded protein is CASSESPGLNTGELFF.

V usage is TRBV11-2 and J usage is TRBJ2-3, with TRBD2 matching 7 bases. CDR1 is SGHAT, CDR2 FQNNGV, per germline. This CDR3 has 17 residues. V was pared by 4 bases and J by 1 base, with 11 bases of the junction left unmatched. CDR3 amino acids: CASSSSMLAARTDTQYF. DNA of the CDR3: TGTGCCAGCAGCTCCTCCATGCTAGCGGCTCGCACAGATACGCAGTATTTT. Drawing the rest from reference TRBV11-2 and TRBJ2-3, the complete variable domain is EAGVAQSPRYKIIEKRQSVAFWCNPISGHATLYWYQQILGQGPKLLIQFQNNGVVDDSQLPKDRFSAERLKGVDSTLKIQPAKLEDSAVYLCASSSSMLAARTDTQYFGPGTRLTVL.

This chain uses TRBV5-1 with TRBJ2-3, with 13 bases that match TRBD2. Trimming cost V 4 bases and J 4 bases; bases outside gene matches: 6. Per the germline V gene, CDR1 is SGHRS and CDR2 is YFSETQ. The CDR3 has 16 residues. CDR3 sequence reads: CASSPTGTSGADTQYF. For the CDR3, the DNA is TGCGCCAGCAGCCCGACCGGGACTAGCGGGGCAGATACGCAGTATTTT.

Written as DNA, the CDR3 is TGTGCCAGTAGTTCCCCCGGCGGCTTAGGCTACACCTTC. Residues: CASSSPGGLGYTF. The rearrangement links TRBV19 to TRBJ1-2; D unclear. Germline CDR1 is LNHDA and CDR2 is SQIVND (reference sequence). Deletions cut 5 bases from V and 8 bases from J, with 15 bases between. The length of the CDR3 is 13 residues.

This clonotype was detected only once. Possible read error: a much larger clone is one base away. The chain has TRBV6-1 and TRBJ2-3, with TRBD1 as a possible D gene (6 bases). The CDR3 spans 17 residues. CDR1 and CDR2 (germline): MNHNS, SASEGT. The ends were cut back, 5 bases at V and 5 bases at J, with 23 bases in the middle. DNA of the CDR3: TGTGCCAGCAGTCCCCCTCCTGTCTCGTTCAGGGGAGATACGCAGTATTTT. Encoded protein: CASSPPPVSFRGDTQYF.

The genes are TRBV27 and TRBJ1-1; no definite D call. The CDR3 runs to 12 residues. Trimming took off 11 bases at V and 11 bases at J, with 21 bases between the two ends. Germline V gives CDR1 MNHEY, CDR2 SMNVEV (reference sequence). In nucleotides, the CDR3 is TGTGCCGCCGGGGATATCAAGGAGCGGGCTTTCTTT. Residues: CAAGDIKERAFF.

Note on this clonotype: Possible read error: a much larger clone is one base away. The chain links TRBV4-1 to TRBJ2-1; 9 bases agree with TRBD2. The CDR3 totals 16 residues. CDR1 and CDR2 (germline): MGHRA, YSYEKL. Here the CDR3 DNA reads TGCGCCAGCAGCCCCTTGGGTAGCGGGGGCTACGATGAGCAGTTCTTC. Residues: CASSPLGSGGYDEQFF.

The V and J genes are TRBV7-9 and TRBJ2-7; D remains unclear. Germline V gene lookup returns CDR1 SEHNR and CDR2 FQNEAQ (reference sequence). Trimming took 3 bases from V and 7 from J, leaving 10 bases between them. The CDR3 sequence is 12 residues long. The CDR3 DNA reads as TGTGCCAGCAGCTTTAGGTGGGGTGAGCAGTACTTC. Translated: CASSFRWGEQYF.

This clonotype was observed a handful of times. In nucleotides, the CDR3 is TGTGCCAGCAGCAATCAGGGGAATTCACCCCTCCACTTT. This sequence encodes CASSNQGNSPLHF. The chain links TRBV2 to TRBJ1-6; weak D call: TRBD1 (6 bases). V shed 6 bases and J shed 7 bases, with 10 bases lying between them. Per the germline V gene, CDR1 is SNHLY and CDR2 is FYNNEI. This CDR3 region has 13 residues.

In this sample, this clonotype turned up many times. The chain is built from TRBV4-1 and TRBJ1-1; D remains unclear. This CDR3 is built from 14 residues. CDR1 and CDR2 (germline): MGHRA, YSYEKL. V gave up 8 bases and J gave up 0 bases, with 13 bases separating them. CDR3 nucleotides: TGCGCCAGCGCTATACGGGCTTTGAACACTGAAGCTTTCTTT. Its translation is CASAIRALNTEAFF.

This clonotype was observed many times. The genes are TRBV4-1 and TRBJ1-3; no definite D call. V was clipped by 1 base and J by 0 bases, with 7 bases between them. The CDR3 loop spans 15 amino acids. Germline CDR1 is MGHRA and CDR2 is YSYEKL. The CDR3 region has the DNA TGCGCCAGCAGCCAAGTTACGGGCTCTGGAAACACCATATATTTT. Translation gives CASSQVTGSGNTIYF.

About this clonotype: Given the absence of the conserved phenylalanine or tryptophan at the CDR3 end, a read error is likely. No DNA is shown, since the ends of the CDR3 on it are uncertain; the CDR3 is the one TCRdb lists. The chain uses TRBV7-2 and TRBJ1-2; the DNA was not used to check the table's D call, TRBD1. The CDR3 extends over 15 residues, inclusive of both ends. Germline V gene data show CDR1 as SGHTA and CDR2 as FQGNSA. The CDR3 spells CASSLVRGTGDGCTL.

This CDR3 is CASSHGDRDNYGYTF. In nucleotides, the CDR3 is TGTGCCAGCAGCCACGGGGACAGAGATAACTATGGCTACACCTTC. The chain employs TRBV7-9 and TRBJ1-2; the match to TRBD1 covers 7 bases. Germline-derived CDR1 and CDR2 are SEHNR and FQNEAQ (reference sequence). The CDR3 has 15 amino acids. V lost 5 bases, J lost 1 base, and 7 bases stayed unmatched.

The V call is TRBV25-1, the J call TRBJ1-4; TRBD1 agrees at 7 bases. V gave up 4 bases and J gave up 3 bases; unmatched junction bases: 5. The CDR3 sequence is 15 residues long. The germline V gene has CDR1 MGHDK and CDR2 SYGVNS. CDR3 nucleotides: TGTGCCAGCAGTGGAAGACAGGGCCCTAATGAAAAACTGTTTTTT. Translated: CASSGRQGPNEKLFF.

This clonotype was seen at least ten times. The chain is built from TRBV27 and TRBJ1-5; perhaps TRBD1 as D (5 bases). The CDR3 is 15 residues long. Trimming took off 2 bases at V and 2 bases at J, with 10 bases between the two ends. CDR1 and CDR2 from the germline V gene are MNHEY and SMNVEV (reference sequence). CDR3 DNA: TGTGCCAGCAGTTTAGGGGGAGGTGGCAATCAGCCCCAGCATTTT. This codes for CASSLGGGGNQPQHF.

V and J are TRBV27 and TRBJ1-6; possible D gene TRBD1, 6 bases. The CDR3 is 17 residues long. Looked up from germline, CDR1 is MNHEY and CDR2 is SMNVEV (reference sequence). V was clipped by 6 bases and J by 1 base, with 16 bases between them. The CDR3 DNA is TGTGCCAGCAGCTTGTACGTCGGACAGTCCTATAATTCACCCCTCCACTTT. Translating gives CASSLYVGQSYNSPLHF.

The chain recombines TRBV2 with TRBJ1-1; 8 nucleotides align to TRBD1. Germline lookup yields CDR1 SNHLY and CDR2 FYNNEI. The CDR3 has 14 amino acids. Losses at the gene ends were 4 bases for V and 4 bases for J; bases not matched to a gene: 5. Here the CDR3 reads CASSVQGAGTEAFF. The DNA for the CDR3 is TGTGCCAGCAGTGTGCAGGGGGCGGGCACTGAAGCTTTCTTT.

This sequence joins TRBV19 and TRBJ2-7; TRBD1 matches at 10 bases. Germline CDR1 and CDR2: LNHDA and SQIVND (reference sequence). The CDR3 sequence is 15 residues long. V shed 6 bases, J shed 1 base, and the junction held 6 bases outside the gene matches. The CDR3 spells CASSEGQGTSYEQYF. In DNA form, the CDR3 reads TGTGCCAGTAGCGAGGGACAGGGGACGTCCTACGAGCAGTACTTC.

The chain is built from TRBV5-1 and TRBJ1-1; 7 nucleotides agree with TRBD1. Trimming at V came to 0 bases and at J to 14 bases, leaving 10 bases not matched to a gene. This CDR3 comprises 13 residues. Germline assignment: CDR1 SGHRS and CDR2 YFSETQ. The CDR3 region has the DNA TGCGCCAGCAGCTTGGACAGGGGATGGGGAGCCTTCTTT. Amino acid sequence: CASSLDRGWGAFF.

The rearrangement uses TRBV7-2 and TRBJ2-7; D may be TRBD1 (5 bases). The CDR3 covers 14 residues. Germline assignment: CDR1 SGHTA and CDR2 FQGNSA. V was clipped by 0 bases and J by 6 bases, with 12 bases between them. The CDR3 loop reads CASSLAVGPFEQYV. The CDR3 DNA sequence: TGTGCCAGCAGCTTAGCGGTGGGGCCCTTCGAGCAGTACGTC.

This clonotype has a count of ten or more. The chain joins TRBV19 to TRBJ1-1; TRBD1 is a possible D gene (5 bases). Trimming removed 2 bases at V and 1 base at J, with 11 bases between. The germline CDR1 and CDR2 sequences are LNHDA and SQIVND (reference sequence). The CDR3 is 15 residues long. The chain's CDR3 is CASSIIGHPNTEAFF. In DNA form, the CDR3 reads TGTGCCAGTAGTATAATAGGACACCCGAACACTGAAGCTTTCTTT. Full variable domain (missing parts from reference TRBV19 and TRBJ1-1): DGGITQSPKYLFRKEGQNVTLSCEQNLNHDAMYWYRQDPGQGLRLIYYSQIVNDFQKGDIAEGYSVSREKKESFPLTVTSAQKNPTAFYLCASSIIGHPNTEAFFGQGTRLTVV.

This clonotype was observed a handful of times. The V and J genes are TRBV10-3 and TRBJ2-7, with 7 bases matching TRBD1. The J segment lost 2 bases and the V segment lost 1 base, leaving 5 bases of the junction unmatched. Germline V gene data show CDR1 as ENHRY and CDR2 as SYGVKD. The CDR3 totals 15 residues. In DNA, the CDR3 is TGTGCCATCAGTGAGTTGGAAGACAGGGCCTACGAGCAGTACTTC. Encoded protein: CAISELEDRAYEQYF.

This clonotype was counted a single time. The CDR3 coding sequence is TGCGCCAGCAGTCACTGGTGGGGCTACACCTTC. This encodes CASSHWWGYTF. This chain joins TRBV10-1 and TRBJ1-2; D not resolved. The CDR3 totals 11 residues. The V end was cut by 5 bases, the J end by 8 bases, with 9 bases between. In germline, CDR1 is WNHNN, CDR2 SYGVQD (reference sequence).

In its sample, this clonotype was seen many times. This sequence joins TRBV5-1 and TRBJ2-3, with D possibly called TRBD1 or TRBD2 (5 bases each). The CDR3 consists of 15 residues. Germline V CDR1 and CDR2: SGHRS, YFSETQ. The germline V and J ends were trimmed by 0 bases and 6 bases, with 14 bases remaining between them. The CDR3, as DNA: TGCGCCAGCAGCTTGGTAGGGACGCCCTTCGATACGCAGTATTTT. Protein: CASSLVGTPFDTQYF. The variable domain in full, completed from reference TRBV5-1 and TRBJ2-3, reads KAGVTQTPRYLIKTRGQQVTLSCSPISGHRSVSWYQQTPGQGLQFLFEYFSETQRNKGNFPGRFSGRQFSNSRSEMNVSTLELGDSALYLCASSLVGTPFDTQYFGPGTRLTVL.

This clonotype was observed at least ten times. This sequence joins TRBV11-3 and TRBJ1-1, with D possibly TRBD1 on 5 matching bases. This CDR3 is 13 amino acids long. Germline CDR1 is SGHNT and CDR2 is YENEEA. V lost 3 bases to trimming and J lost 5 bases, with 10 bases between them. The chain's CDR3 is CASSFGRGTEAFF. DNA of the CDR3: TGTGCCAGCAGCTTCGGGAGGGGTACTGAAGCTTTCTTT.

There are a few counts of this clonotype. The rearrangement joins TRBV29-1 to TRBJ2-1; no clear D. Looked up from germline, CDR1 is SQVTM and CDR2 is ANQGSEA. The CDR3 loop spans 14 amino acids. V was shortened by 3 bases and J by 0 bases, with 9 bases between the two germline ends. Here the CDR3 DNA reads TGCAGCGTTGAGGGCGTGAGCTCCTACAATGAGCAGTTCTTC. Protein: CSVEGVSSYNEQFF.

The V and J genes are TRBV6-1 and TRBJ2-7; 7 bases map to TRBD2. The CDR3 contains 14 residues. Unmatched junction bases numbered 4, after V lost 5 bases and J lost 0 bases. The germline V gene encodes CDR1 MNHNS and CDR2 SASEGT. CDR3: CASSPRDYSYEQYF. The CDR3 DNA is TGTGCCAGCAGTCCCCGGGACTACTCCTACGAGCAGTACTTC.

The sample holds one count of this clonotype. The chain employs TRBV20-1 and TRBJ1-6; D not certain. Germline V gives CDR1 DFQATT, CDR2 SNEGSKA (reference sequence). The V end was cut by 0 bases, the J end by 9 bases, with 9 bases between. This CDR3 contains 13 residues. The CDR3 is CSARDAGSSPLHF. CDR3 nucleotides: TGCAGTGCTAGAGATGCGGGGAGTTCACCCCTCCACTTT.

By share of the sample, this clonotype is medium-sized (0.01 to 0.1%). The V call is TRBV2, the J call TRBJ2-7; TRBD1 aligns across 8 bases. Germline CDR1 and CDR2: SNHLY and FYNNEI. The V and J ends lost 2 bases and 4 bases, in that order; junction bases with no gene match: 7. This CDR3 region has 15 residues. Here the CDR3 reads CASSETGTGLYEQYF. CDR3 bases: TGTGCCAGCAGTGAAACCGGGACAGGCTTATACGAGCAGTACTTC.